This T cell receptor beta chain was captured by sequencing in a study of T cells in Graves' hyperthyroidism and ophthalmopathy. The ends lost 6 bases at V and 2 bases at J; junction bases unmatched: 5. The CDR3 is 14 amino acids. This clonotype was seen only once. Amplification of TCR beta CDR3 regions was performed using RNA transcripts as template. Primed by the HTBI set, a first-round RT-PCR was run on the TCR CDR3. TCRdb processed the multiplex PCR reads anew with MiXCR; each CDR3 protein has one entry. The sample has about 610,000 distinct CDR3 sequences; about 15% are singletons. The sequencing input was blood. The gene calls are TRBV12-3 or TRBV12-4 and TRBJ2-7, with 9 bases identical to TRBD1. The TCR was taken from a woman aged 40-49 years with Graves' ophthalmopathy. The CDR3 DNA sequence: TGTGCCAGCAGACGGGACAGGGCTGCCTACGAGCAGTACTTC. Translated: CASRRDRAAYEQYF.